A single sample gave rise to the 9 T cell receptor beta chains below, sequenced in a study of CXCR3-negative and CXCR3-positive naive CD8 T cells. The TRB cDNA libraries were prepared by 5' RACE with UMI labels. TCRdb re-called the 5' RACE reads; one entry per CDR3 protein, DNA not given. Its listing shows tens of thousands of distinct CDR3 sequences. The sequenced sample was naive CXCR3- CD8+ T cells from blood. Subset described: CD45RO-CCR7+CD27+CD95- naive CD8+ T cells lacking CXCR3 (TNR3-). The receptor source for this set is a human donor in good health. Some clones in this sample may be carry-over from other donors' samples.

The chain carries TRBV4-3 and TRBJ1-6. Germline V gene data show CDR1 as LGHNA and CDR2 as YSLEER. This CDR3 comprises 14 residues. The CDR3 region is CASSQDRSNSPLHF.

By frequency, this clonotype is medium-sized (0.01 to 0.1%). The J gene is TRBJ1-1, the V gene TRBV4-1. This CDR3 has 15 amino acids. Germline values: CDR1 MGHRA, CDR2 YSYEKL. This CDR3 is CASSQVVAPNTEAFF.

CDR3 in amino acids: CASSIQGRYNEQFF. The V call is TRBV19, the J call TRBJ2-1; TCRdb calls TRBD1, which cannot be checked without DNA. This CDR3 contains 14 residues. The germline gives CDR1 LNHDA, CDR2 SQIVND (reference sequence).

The rearrangement uses TRBV25-1 and TRBJ1-1. The CDR3 runs to 14 residues. Germline CDR1 reads MGHDK; CDR2 reads SYGVNS. The CDR3: CASSESAGGTEAFF.

This chain joins TRBV12-3 or TRBV12-4 and TRBJ2-7. The CDR3 contains 15 residues. This CDR3 is CASSFGGFSSYEQYF.

The chain uses TRBV4-3 and TRBJ2-5; TCRdb names TRBD2, which stays unverified in the absence of DNA. The germline V gene encodes CDR1 LGHNA and CDR2 YSLEER. This CDR3 has 16 residues. The chain's CDR3 is CASSQGTSGIEETQYF.

This chain joins TRBV29-1 and TRBJ2-7; TCRdb outputs TRBD2, but without DNA this stays unchecked. Germline CDR1 and CDR2: SQVTM and ANQGSEA. This CDR3 has 13 amino acids. The CDR3 loop reads CSVRTSSGYEQYF.

The rearrangement links TRBV7-6 to TRBJ2-1. This CDR3 spans 13 amino acids. Germline CDR1 SGHVS, CDR2 FNYEAQ. CDR3 sequence: CASSPDGYYEQFF.

The chain employs TRBV28 and TRBJ2-3; TCRdb lists TRBD2, though no DNA is available to test this call. The CDR3 runs 18 residues. Looked up from germline, CDR1 is MDHEN and CDR2 is SYDVKM. This CDR3 reads CASSFGSGGLPSTDTQYF.